This entry features one T cell receptor beta chain sequence. Its antigen remains unidentified. Template switching, a step in the protocol, added a universal primer site, and cDNA carried unique molecular identifiers. TCRdb ran MiXCR on the 5' RACE reads and lists one entry per CDR3 protein. Here the sample spans about 340,000 distinct CDR3 sequences, around 12% being singletons. This entry is derived from a study of identical twins. Study observations and caveats: The authors noted that invariant MAIT and iNKT cells could partly confound zero-insertion analyses.

The germline CDR1 and CDR2 sequences are MNHEY and SMNVEV (reference sequence). The CDR3 covers 14 residues. V lost 2 bases and J 4 bases, leaving 11 bases between the germline ends. These records were also assigned to another study, of yellow fever vaccine responses in identical twins.

This TCR was sampled from a young woman in good health. This chain links TRBV27 with TRBJ2-5; no firm D call. Sequenced sample: CD8+ T cells sorted from blood. In nucleotides, the CDR3 is TGTGCCAGCAGTTTAAAAGGGTGGCGAGAGACCCAGTACTTC. Translating gives CASSLKGWRETQYF.